Only a few counts were recorded for the clone carrying this T cell receptor beta chain. As yet, its antigen is unknown. The entry originates in a study of T-cell reconstitution after alpha-beta-depleted transplantation in children. Study outcomes and limitations: Certain patients had high TCRbeta diversity at day 60, and it came from recipient T cells and thymic progenitors that survived. A year post-transplant, T-cell counts and diversity derived mostly from newly produced T cells. Reportedly, roughly two months post-transplant, alpha-beta T cells arose from several hundred expanded graft clones.

Using unique molecular identifiers, the investigators prepared the TCRbeta library. MiXCR, applied by TCRdb to the PCR reads, yields one record per CDR3 protein. There are 70,000 or so distinct CDR3 sequences in the sample; approximately 10% occur only once, and over 10% lies in the top ten. The sequence was collected from a boy between 10 and 17 years old with acute myeloid leukemia, due to receive a stem cell transplant. Source: PBMCs, taken before TCRalphabeta/CD19-depleted stem cell transplant.

As DNA, the CDR3 is TGCGCCAGCAGCTTGGAGCGGGGCTACAATGAGCAGTTCTTC. It codes for CASSLERGYNEQFF. The chain is built from TRBV5-1 and TRBJ2-1; the match to TRBD2 covers 7 bases. CDR1 SGHRS and CDR2 YFSETQ come from the germline V gene. The CDR3 covers 14 residues. J lost 3 bases, V lost 0 bases, and 0 bases had no gene match.